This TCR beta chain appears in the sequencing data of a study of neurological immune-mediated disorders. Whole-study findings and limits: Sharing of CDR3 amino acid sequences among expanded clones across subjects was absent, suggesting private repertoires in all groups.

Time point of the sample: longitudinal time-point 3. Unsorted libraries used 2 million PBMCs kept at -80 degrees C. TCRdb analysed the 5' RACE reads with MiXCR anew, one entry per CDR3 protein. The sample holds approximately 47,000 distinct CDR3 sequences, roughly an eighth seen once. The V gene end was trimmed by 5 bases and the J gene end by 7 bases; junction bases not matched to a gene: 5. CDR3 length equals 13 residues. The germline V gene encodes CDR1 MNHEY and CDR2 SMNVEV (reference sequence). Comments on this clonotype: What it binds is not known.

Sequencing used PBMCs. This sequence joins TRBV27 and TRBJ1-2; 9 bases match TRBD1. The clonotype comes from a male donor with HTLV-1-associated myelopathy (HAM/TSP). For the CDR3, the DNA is TGTGCCAGCAGTAAATTGGGACAGGGTGGCTACACCTTC. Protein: CASSKLGQGGYTF.